This T cell receptor beta chain was obtained from a study of shared clonotypes between healthy human individuals (dated by TCRdb to the early 2020s). About the study as a whole: The cohort comprised a couple of women and a few men aged 18 to 49 years. Per donor, three plates each were used for CD4 naive and CD4 memory, two for CD8 naive, and one for CD8 memory. Blood TCR repertoires of four to six healthy adults were deeply sequenced to estimate repertoire size and the extent of clonotype sharing between individuals. Leukapheresis yielded between about 0.94 and 8.9 billion PBMCs per donor. To increase sequencing depth and limit assay-specific biases, TCR repertoire library preparation and sequencing were carried out by different laboratories using diverse techniques. The full study reports these points: Incomplete sequencing was indicated by rarefaction of sorted-subset datasets, despite the large sequencing depth. Pairwise subsampling led to the expectation that sequencing depth would affect the degree of clonotype sharing among donors. The small number of donors limited the genetic and exposure-history diversity represented. Only blood was sampled, and tissue TCR repertoires likely differ from those in blood. Across four donors, roughly 5.4% of naive CD4, 3% to 4% of naive CD8, under 2.5% of memory CD4, and approximately 0.42% of memory CD8 clonotypes were shared. Compared with non-shared clonotypes, clonotypes shared by all four sorted-subset donors had higher generation probabilities. Naive subsets generally had larger estimated clonotype richness than memory subsets did.

Donors were healthy HIV-negative adults with no recently reported acute infections or vaccinations. Every donor was a Caucasian adult residing in Nashville, Tennessee, USA. Magnetic negative selection was used to enrich CD4+ T cells, after which naive cells were positively selected on CD45RA and the negative fraction became the memory subset. After blood collection by leukapheresis, PBMCs were isolated using Ficoll-Histopaque density gradient centrifugation and then cryopreserved in the vapor phase of liquid nitrogen. Analytical flow cytometry was used to check the purity and quantity of every magnetically sorted T cell population. Genomic DNA was isolated from each sorted fraction and quantified by UV absorbance on a Nanodrop 2000c. With regard to this clone: This clone's antigen is unknown. The input lacks base qualities; no much larger clone sits a single base away.

Using the deep immunoSEQ assay, multiplex PCR amplified TCR CDR3 regions from genomic DNA. Extracted genomic DNA from each cell subset was spread evenly across all wells of several immunoSEQ 96-well plates, with each plate serving as a replicate. For sorted subsets, 200 ng of genomic DNA, equivalent to around 29,000 T cell genomes, went into each replicate PCR. Purified libraries were quantified with a Qubit 3.0 fluorometer, sized on a Bioanalyzer 2100, and re-quantified with the KAPA Library Quantification kit. Every immunoSEQ 96-well plate was sequenced on a separate single-read 150-cycle Illumina NextSeq 550 flow cell. On the study's bioinformatics: Because the immunoSEQ output included only junctional sequences and no quality scores, the filtering could not be the same as the filtering used for full-length reads. To assign V/J genes and CDR3, sequences were annotated against IMGT germline references using PyIR, a Python wrapper for IgBLAST v1.9. Reads were filtered out if the reads had weak V/J assignments (E-value above 1e-6), no CDR3, stop codons, out-of-frame junctions, or ambiguous translated residues. V3J clonotypes were defined by identical inferred V gene, J gene, and CDR3 amino acid sequence. The percentage overlap between two repertoires was calculated by dividing the number of shared unique clonotypes by the size of the smaller repertoire. Repertoire richness was assessed with RTK rarefaction, the Chao1 estimator, and Recon v2.1 estimates of unobserved clonotypes. Generation probabilities were computed with OLGA for all TCRbeta clonotypes obtained by the gDNA method from four donors. TCRdb holds this immuneACCESS table with in-frame rearrangements only. Some clones are missing; in checked studies, unresolved V genes explain under half, and the rest has no known cause. V and J calls and clone size follow that table, whereas D and trimming were derived from the DNA. The sample table holds roughly 2.5 million clones, of which approximately 92% were seen once. Together, the top ten hold 0.11% to 0.15% of the sample.

The CDR3 sequence holds 18 residues, the cysteine and phenylalanine included. CDR3 DNA only is kept here, 54 bases in frame from base 1. V sheds 0 bases and J sheds 0 bases, leaving 12 bases between their ends. CDR1 SGHVS and CDR2 FQNEAQ were looked up in the germline V gene. The V and J genes are TRBV7-8 and TRBJ1-6, with no confident D gene call. This TCR came from a man between 18 and 29 years old in good health. Specimen: naive CD4+ T cells sorted from blood. The sample's cell subset or site label, decoded: CD45RA+ positively selected. The nucleotide sequence is given as TGTGCCAGCAGCTTAGCGGGTCTAGGGAGCTCCTATAATTCACCCCTCCACTTT. Its coded protein is CASSLAGLGSSYNSPLHF. Where the CDR3 stops, the reference TRBV7-8 and TRBJ1-6 genes take over; the full variable domain is GAGVSQSPRYKVAKRGQDVALRCDPISGHVSLFWYQQALGQGPEFLTYFQNEAQLDKSGLPSDRFFAERPEGSVSTLKIQRTQQEDSAVYLCASSLAGLGSSYNSPLHFGNGTRLTVT.